Following are 20 T cell receptor beta chains from one sample sequenced in a study of CD8 T cells in ankylosing spondylitis. Their specific antigens are unknown. TCRdb used MiXCR to reprocess the 5' RACE reads, holding one entry per CDR3 protein. The sample comprises about 480,000 distinct CDR3 sequences, over 15% of which are singletons, and about 0.94% rests with the top ten. Study-wide results and caveats: What appeared characteristic of ankylosing spondylitis blood was a TCR beta motif of 7 or 8 highly homologous variants.

The specimen was blood, either unsorted or a sorted T cell fraction (not recorded which). The source is a male donor with ankylosing spondylitis.

In its sample, this clonotype was seen a few times. The V call is TRBV30, the J call TRBJ2-7; TRBD1 agrees at 9 bases. The CDR3 sequence is 14 residues long. The germline gives CDR1 GTSNPN, CDR2 SVGIG (reference sequence). The junction had 3 bases not matched to a gene; V was cut back by 2 bases and J by 1 base. For the CDR3, the DNA is TGTGCCTGGAGTCGGGGACAGGGATCCTACGAGCAGTACTTC. Protein sequence: CAWSRGQGSYEQYF.

The CDR3 coding sequence is TGTGCCAGCAGCCAGGGGAAGAACACCATATATTTT. Amino acids: CASSQGKNTIYF. V and J are TRBV7-9 and TRBJ1-3; D is possibly TRBD1 (6 bases). The V gene's germline CDR1 is SEHNR and CDR2 FQNEAQ (reference sequence). Trimming took 5 bases from V and 7 from J, leaving 9 bases between them. This CDR3 has 12 residues.

This chain uses TRBV9 with TRBJ2-2; 7 bases align to TRBD1. V dropped 6 bases and J dropped 1; count of bases not matched to a gene: 0. CDR1 SGDLS and CDR2 YYNGEE come from the germline V gene. CDR3 length: 13 residues. The CDR3 coding sequence is TGTGCCAGCAACAGGGGGAACACCGGGGAGCTGTTTTTT. It codes for CASNRGNTGELFF.

The sample holds a few counts of this clonotype. The chain carries TRBV15 and TRBJ2-2; D is perhaps TRBD1 (5 bases). CDR1 and CDR2 from the germline V gene are LNHNV and YYDKDF (reference sequence). Between the trimmed V and J ends, which lost 1 base and 4 bases, there was a span of 10 bases. The CDR3 contains 15 residues. The CDR3 sequence is CATSRGGVSTGELFF. CDR3 DNA sequence: TGTGCCACCAGCAGAGGGGGCGTGAGCACCGGGGAGCTGTTTTTT. Supplemented by reference TRBV15 and TRBJ2-2, the full variable domain reads DAMVIQNPRYQVTQFGKPVTLSCSQTLNHNVMYWYQQKSSQAPKLLFHYYDKDFNNEADTPDNFQSRRPNTSFCFLDIRSPGLGDTAMYLCATSRGGVSTGELFFGEGSRLTVL.

J is TRBJ2-3 and V is TRBV20-1; maybe TRBD2 (5 bases). The CDR3 sequence is 16 residues long. CDR1 DFQATT and CDR2 SNEGSKA come from the germline V gene (reference sequence). V gave up 3 bases and J gave up 0 bases, with 16 bases separating them. This chain's CDR3 is CSASFRGYASTDTQYF. CDR3 bases: TGCAGTGCTAGCTTCCGAGGGTATGCTAGCACAGATACGCAGTATTTT.

The chain combines TRBV5-1 with TRBJ1-1, with 7 bases matching TRBD1. J lost 3 bases, V lost 3 bases, and 8 bases had no gene match. The germline V gene has CDR1 SGHRS and CDR2 YFSETQ. This CDR3 contains 15 residues. DNA of the CDR3: TGCGCCAGCAGCTCCACAGGGGTTAGGGACACTGAAGCTTTCTTT. Translating gives CASSSTGVRDTEAFF. The variable domain in full, completed from reference TRBV5-1 and TRBJ1-1, reads KAGVTQTPRYLIKTRGQQVTLSCSPISGHRSVSWYQQTPGQGLQFLFEYFSETQRNKGNFPGRFSGRQFSNSRSEMNVSTLELGDSALYLCASSSTGVRDTEAFFGQGTRLTVV.

Regarding this clonotype: One junction end does not reproduce the germline sequence, and a read error may be involved. The rearrangement uses TRBV7-7 and TRBJ2-5; 9 nucleotides line up with TRBD1. Germline lookup yields CDR1 SSHAT and CDR2 FNYEAQ (reference sequence). The CDR3 covers 15 residues. The CDR3 is CASSPGDRDQETQYF. CDR3 nucleotide sequence: TGTGCTAGCAGCCCGGGGGACAGGGACCAAGAGACCCAGTACTTC.

This clonotype was found a few times. The chain uses TRBV12-3 or TRBV12-4 and TRBJ1-6; D uncertain. This CDR3 spans 13 amino acids. V dropped 5 bases and J dropped 6 bases, with 8 bases sitting between them. CDR3: CASSPRFNSPLHF. The DNA of the CDR3 is TGTGCCAGCAGTCCGCGATTTAATTCACCCCTCCACTTT.

This clonotype was detected ten times or more. The chain links TRBV7-2 to TRBJ2-3, with 7 nucleotides matching TRBD2. The CDR3 loop spans 15 amino acids. Germline CDR1 is SGHTA and CDR2 is FQGNSA. With 5 bases clipped from V and 4 bases from J, the junction kept 9 bases outside the gene matches. CDR3: CASSLGTTGADTQYF. The CDR3, as DNA: TGTGCCAGCAGCCTAGGGACTACCGGTGCAGATACGCAGTATTTT.

The gene calls are TRBV7-3 and TRBJ2-2; D assignment may be TRBD1 or TRBD2 (5 bases each). Germline loops: CDR1 SGHTA, CDR2 FQGTGA. The CDR3 consists of 13 residues. Trimming removed 7 bases from V and 4 bases from J, with 10 bases in between. As DNA, the CDR3 is TGTGCCAGCACCTATGGGGGCACCGGGGAGCTGTTTTTT. It specifies CASTYGGTGELFF.

This clonotype came up many times. V gene TRBV28 combines with J gene TRBJ1-6; D is unclear. Germline-derived CDR1 and CDR2 are MDHEN and SYDVKM. V was clipped by 2 bases and J by 9 bases, with 8 bases between them. The CDR3 consists of 13 residues. Here the CDR3 reads CASSLRVGSPLHF. CDR3 DNA: TGTGCCAGCAGTTTACGAGTTGGTTCACCCCTCCACTTT.

This chain links TRBV29-1 with TRBJ2-1; TRBD2 might be the D (5 bases). V dropped 1 base and J dropped 5 bases, with 15 bases sitting between them. Per germline, CDR1 SQVTM and CDR2 ANQGSEA. CDR3 size: 15 residues. This chain's CDR3 is CSVEGAGPSDNEQFF. Here the CDR3 DNA reads TGCAGCGTTGAAGGGGCGGGCCCCTCAGACAATGAGCAGTTCTTC.

This clonotype was picked up a small number of times. The chain uses TRBV11-2 and TRBJ2-1, with 7 bases matching TRBD2. Germline-derived CDR1 and CDR2 are SGHAT and FQNNGV. CDR3 length equals 19 residues. The junction had 13 bases not matched to a gene; V was cut back by 0 bases and J by 2 bases. The chain's CDR3 is CASSLDSAGVVTPYNEQFF. The CDR3 nucleotides are TGTGCCAGCAGCTTAGATTCGGCGGGAGTTGTTACTCCCTACAATGAGCAGTTCTTC.

About this clonotype itself: A junction end diverges from the germline sequence, so it may reflect a read error. This sequence joins TRBV20-1 and TRBJ1-1, with 7 bases identical to TRBD1. CDR1 is DFQATT, CDR2 SNEGSKA, per germline (reference sequence). This CDR3 region has 10 residues. The CDR3 sequence is CSAEIQDRAW. CDR3 in DNA: TGCAGTGCTGAAATCCAAGACAGGGCCTGG.

V is TRBV7-2 and J is TRBJ2-5; a weak D match, TRBD1 (6 bases). CDR1 SGHTA and CDR2 FQGNSA come from the germline V gene. Trimming stripped 6 bases from V and 3 bases from J, with 14 bases between. The CDR3 is made up of 14 amino acids. The CDR3 DNA sequence: TGTGCCAGCAGTGTGGACTCAGGGGAAGAGACCCAGTACTTC. Translation gives CASSVDSGEETQYF.

This clonotype was picked up many times. CDR3 amino acids: CASSERTGVYQPQHF. The CDR3 DNA reads TGTGCCAGCAGTGAACGGACAGGCGTTTATCAGCCCCAGCATTTT. The V call is TRBV2, the J call TRBJ1-5, with 7 positions matching TRBD1. The CDR3 is made up of 15 amino acids. V dropped 2 bases and J dropped 5; count of bases not matched to a gene: 6. The germline V gene encodes CDR1 SNHLY and CDR2 FYNNEI.

The chain combines TRBV9 with TRBJ1-6; perhaps TRBD1 as D (6 bases). The CDR3 is 15 amino acids. V was trimmed by 0 bases and J by 8 bases, leaving 12 bases between them. Germline V gene sequence: CDR1 SGDLS, CDR2 YYNGEE. CDR3 DNA sequence: TGTGCCAGCAGCGTAGAAGCCAGGGGTGATTCACCCCTCCACTTT. It codes for CASSVEARGDSPLHF.

The chain combines TRBV27 with TRBJ1-1; perhaps TRBD1 as D (6 bases). The CDR3 is made up of 15 amino acids. Looked up from germline, CDR1 is MNHEY and CDR2 is SMNVEV (reference sequence). V was trimmed by 2 bases and J by 3 bases, leaving 13 bases between them. For the CDR3, the DNA is TGTGCCAGCAGTTTACGGCAGGGGAAATACACTGAAGCTTTCTTT. It encodes CASSLRQGKYTEAFF.

The gene calls are TRBV5-6 and TRBJ1-2; TRBD1 might be the D (5 bases). In germline, CDR1 is SGHDT, CDR2 YYEEEE. This CDR3 has 14 amino acids. V dropped 2 bases and J dropped 2 bases, with 10 bases sitting between them. This CDR3 reads CASSFRDRNYGYTF. The CDR3 DNA follows: TGTGCCAGCAGCTTTCGGGACCGCAACTATGGCTACACCTTC.

This clonotype came up many times. The chain joins TRBV12-3 or TRBV12-4 to TRBJ1-1; D perhaps matches TRBD1 (5 bases). Deletions cut 6 bases from V and 4 bases from J, with 9 bases between. The CDR3 covers 12 residues. Here the CDR3 DNA reads TGTGCCAGCAGAGGGGTCGGCACTGAAGCTTTCTTT. Translation gives CASRGVGTEAFF.